The present entry profiles one TCR beta chain with its context. Its target is not known. This record comes from a study of high-grade serous ovarian cancer treatment subgroups. Study-level background: On average, just over 14,000 reads and 7,000 to 8,500 unique TCR beta rearrangements were obtained per sample. Notes on the study in general: Bulk tumor TCR sequencing gave no spatial information.

The method was immunoSEQ multiplex PCR; TCRdb's version includes in-frame clones alone and lacks a portion of them. This table holds around 6,100 clones, roughly 62% found once. Tumor samples were taken before definitive surgery or chemotherapy. What was sequenced was tumor tissue. The TCR was taken from a human donor with high-grade serous ovarian cancer.

The CDR3 region has the DNA TGTGCCAGCTATTCCGGTTCCGGGACAGGAATGTATAGCAATCAGCCCCAGCATTTT. Its protein is CASYSGSGTGMYSNQPQHF. This chain uses TRBV28 with TRBJ1-5, with 8 bases aligning to TRBD1. Per germline, CDR1 MDHEN and CDR2 SYDVKM. J gave up 0 bases and V 8 bases, and 18 bases lay outside the gene matches. This CDR3 region has 19 residues. The full variable domain, its missing parts supplied by reference TRBV28 and TRBJ1-5, is DVKVTQSSRYLVKRTGEKVFLECVQDMDHENMFWYRQDPGLGLRLIYFSYDVKMKEKGDIPEGYSVSREKKERFSLILESASTNQTSMYLCASYSGSGTGMYSNQPQHFGDGTRLSIL.